This is a list of T cell receptor beta chains from one sample in a study of PD-1 blockade in classical Hodgkin lymphoma. TCRdb's copy holds only in-frame clones and misses some; the assay was immunoSEQ multiplex PCR. The sample shows around 45,000 clones, roughly 78% of them seen only once. The sample in question was peripheral blood mononuclear cells (PBMCs), obtained before the second cycle of nivolumab. The receptor set was obtained from a human donor with classical Hodgkin lymphoma. The CDR3 runs from the conserved cysteine through the conserved F or W. Fields, in order: V gene, clone size, D gene, J gene, CDR3 DNA, CDR3 protein. D genes are given only for firm matches. Clone size is stated in some rows and not others, as once, few, many or a class when expanded.

TRBV27	.	TRBD1	TRBJ2-7	TGTGCCAGCAGTCGTCCGGGACAGGGAATTTACGAGCAGTACTTC	CASSRPGQGIYEQYF
TRBV7-9	.	.	TRBJ1-1	TGTGCCAGCAGTCCGGCTTTCTTT	CASSPAFF
TRBV27	.	TRBD1	TRBJ2-7	TGTGCCAGCAGTTTAACCCGACAGGGGGCACGCGAGCAGTACTTC	CASSLTRQGAREQYF
TRBV5-1	.	TRBD1	TRBJ2-7	TGCGCCAGCAGCTCGCTAAACAGGGGAAGCGAGCAGTACTTC	CASSSLNRGSEQYF
TRBV27	few	.	TRBJ2-7	TGTGCCAGCAGTTTCCCCCCCTACGAGCAGTACTTC	CASSFPPYEQYF
TRBV5-1	medium-sized	.	TRBJ2-7	TGCGCCAGCAGCTTATGGGGAAACTCCTACGAGCAGTACTTC	CASSLWGNSYEQYF
TRBV28	few	TRBD1	TRBJ2-2	TGTGCCAGCAGTTTGTCCCGGGACAGGGCCGGGGAGCTGTTTTTT	CASSLSRDRAGELFF
TRBV4-2	.	TRBD1	TRBJ2-1	TGTGCCAGCAGCCAACTCGGACAGGGCCAAGATGAGCAGTTCTTC	CASSQLGQGQDEQFF
TRBV27	.	.	TRBJ2-5	TGTGCCAGCAGTTTACTCAGGTCCGGGGAGACCCAGTACTTC	CASSLLRSGETQYF
TRBV19	.	TRBD1	TRBJ2-7	TGTGCCAGTAGTATAGGGGGGACAGCCTCCTACGAGCAGTACTTC	CASSIGGTASYEQYF
TRBV5-6	.	TRBD1	TRBJ1-5	TGTGCCAGCAGCCGGCCGGGACAGGGCCAGCCCCAGCATTTT	CASSRPGQGQPQHF
TRBV7-9	.	TRBD2	TRBJ2-1	TGTGCCAGCAGCTTTAGCGGGAGTCGCAATGAGCAGTTCTTC	CASSFSGSRNEQFF
TRBV29-1	.	.	TRBJ2-7	TGCAGCGTCATGGGGCTAGAGGGCCACATCTACGAGCAGTACTTC	CSVMGLEGHIYEQYF
TRBV6-5	.	TRBD2	TRBJ2-1	TGTGCCAGCAGTTACTCGGGACTAGCGTACTACAATGAGCAGTTCTTC	CASSYSGLAYYNEQFF
TRBV4-2	.	.	TRBJ2-3	TGTGCCAGCAGCCAGTACAGTTTTTTGGACGAGGGGGGCACAGATACGCAGTATTTT	CASSQYSFLDEGGTDTQYF
TRBV10-3	.	TRBD1	TRBJ2-2	TGTGCCACCGCACAGGGGGCTACCGGGGAGCTGTTTTTT	CATAQGATGELFF
TRBV9	.	.	TRBJ1-5	TGTGCCAGCAGCTCGGGACACACCGATAGCAATCAGCCCCAGCATTTT	CASSSGHTDSNQPQHF
TRBV20-1	few	.	TRBJ2-1	TGCAGTGCTATGCAAGACAATGAGCAGTTCTTC	CSAMQDNEQFF
TRBV4-3	few	TRBD1	TRBJ2-5	TGCGCCAGCGGCGACAGGGACCAAGAGACCCAGTACTTC	CASGDRDQETQYF
TRBV18	.	.	TRBJ1-2	TGTGCCAGCTCACGCCTGACAGACTATAACTATGGCTACACCTTC	CASSRLTDYNYGYTF
TRBV19	.	.	TRBJ2-7	TGTGCCAGTAGTGCCGGCTACGAGCAGTACTTC	CASSAGYEQYF
TRBV6-5	.	.	TRBJ1-2	TGTGCCAGCAGTTATTCCTCGGGGTACTATGGCTACACCTTC	CASSYSSGYYGYTF
TRBV7-9	few	TRBD2	TRBJ2-4	TGTGCCAGCAGCGGAAGGACTAGCGGGGGAGAAAACATTCAGTACTTC	CASSGRTSGGENIQYF
TRBV5-6	.	.	TRBJ2-3	TGTGCCAGCAGCTTCGGCACGTTGAGCACAGATACGCAGTATTTT	CASSFGTLSTDTQYF
TRBV6-6	.	.	TRBJ2-4	TGTGCCAGCAGTTATCGGAGAGCCAAAAACATTCAGTACTTC	CASSYRRAKNIQYF
TRBV10-3	.	TRBD1	TRBJ1-1	TGTGCCATGGCCCCCGGGACAGAGAATGAAGCTTTCTTT	CAMAPGTENEAFF
TRBV7-2	.	TRBD1	TRBJ1-2	TGTGCCAGCAGTCTCCGGGTAGGGGGCATTGGAGGCTACACCTTC	CASSLRVGGIGGYTF
TRBV27	.	.	TRBJ2-7	TGTGCCAGCAGGACGGCTTGGGATTACGAGCAGTACTTC	CASRTAWDYEQYF
TRBV7-9	.	.	TRBJ1-5	TGTGCCAGCAGCTTATTAGAGGGAAATCAGCCCCAGCATTTT	CASSLLEGNQPQHF
TRBV6-5	.	.	TRBJ1-3	TGTGCCAGCAGTTACTCACTCAGATCCTCTGGAAACACCATATATTTT	CASSYSLRSSGNTIYF
TRBV2	.	.	TRBJ1-1	TGTGCCAGCAGTGAATACGGTTTGAACACTGAAGCTTTCTTT	CASSEYGLNTEAFF
TRBV13	.	TRBD1	TRBJ1-3	TGTGCCAGCAGCTTAGCAGGACAGGCCTCTGGAAACACCATATATTTT	CASSLAGQASGNTIYF
TRBV5-1	.	.	TRBJ2-7	TGCGCCAGCAGCTTGGGGGACGGGACACGGGACTACGAGCAGTACTTC	CASSLGDGTRDYEQYF
TRBV30	.	.	TRBJ1-1	TGTGCCTGGAGGGCTCCTAGACCGGGCACTGAAGCTTTCTTT	CAWRAPRPGTEAFF
TRBV6-5	.	.	TRBJ1-2	TGTGCCAGCAGTTACCAGGGTCCGAACTATGGCTACACCTTC	CASSYQGPNYGYTF
TRBV30	.	.	TRBJ1-1	TGTGCCTGGAGTAGGGTTACAGTGAACACTGAAGCTTTCTTT	CAWSRVTVNTEAFF
TRBV4-3	few	.	TRBJ1-5	TGCGCCAGCAGCCAGAGAATTAGCAATCAGCCCCAGCATTTT	CASSQRISNQPQHF
TRBV13	many	.	TRBJ2-7	TGTGCCAGCAGCGCACGTAGTGGGTCCTCCTACGAGCAGTACTTC	CASSARSGSSYEQYF
TRBV25-1	few	.	TRBJ2-5	TGTGCCAGCAGTGAAGGGGAGACCCAGTACTTC	CASSEGETQYF
TRBV27	.	.	TRBJ2-5	TGTGCCAGCAGTCCTGGACACAGAGGGACCCAGTACTTC	CASSPGHRGTQYF
TRBV28	.	.	TRBJ2-1	TGTGCCAGCAGTTTAGGGGGGGCGACACCCAATGAGCAGTTCTTC	CASSLGGATPNEQFF
TRBV6-5	.	.	TRBJ1-2	TGTGCCAGCAGTTCAAGCAGGGCATATGGCTACACCTTC	CASSSSRAYGYTF
TRBV4-2	few	TRBD1	TRBJ1-1	TGTGCCAGCAGCCCAACAGGGGGCGAGAACACTGAAGCTTTCTTT	CASSPTGGENTEAFF
TRBV6-6	.	.	TRBJ1-1	TGTGCCAGCAGTTACTCGAAGGGCGAAGCTTTCTTT	CASSYSKGEAFF
TRBV7-9	.	.	TRBJ2-5	TGTGCCAGCAGCCCCACATCAGAGACCCAGTACTTC	CASSPTSETQYF
TRBV7-2	.	.	TRBJ1-5	TGTGCCAGCAGCTACTCCGGTGGAGATCAGCCCCAGCATTTT	CASSYSGGDQPQHF
TRBV27	.	TRBD1	TRBJ1-1	TGTGCCAGCAGTTCCTTCCGACAGGGGAGCACTGAAGCTTTCTTT	CASSSFRQGSTEAFF
TRBV7-9	.	TRBD2	TRBJ2-5	TGTGCCAGCAGCTGGAGACTAGCGGGAGTCCAAGAGACCCAGTACTTC	CASSWRLAGVQETQYF
TRBV30	.	.	TRBJ1-1	TGTGCCTGGAGTGTGGGAACAGGGCGGACTGAAGCTTTCTTT	CAWSVGTGRTEAFF
TRBV27	.	.	TRBJ1-1	TGTGCCAGCAGTTTAACGGGCCTGGCTGAAGCTTTCTTT	CASSLTGLAEAFF
TRBV4-2	.	TRBD1	TRBJ2-7	TGTGCCAGCAGCCAAGGACAGGGGAGCTCCTACGAGCAGTACTTC	CASSQGQGSSYEQYF
TRBV2	.	.	TRBJ2-5	TGTGCCAGCAGTCCCTTAACCGGAGATCAAGAGACCCAGTACTTC	CASSPLTGDQETQYF
TRBV29-1	.	.	TRBJ1-2	TGCAGCGTTGACCGACCCGGGGACAATGGCTACACCTTC	CSVDRPGDNGYTF
TRBV6-5	.	.	TRBJ1-5	TGTGCCAGCAAGCGGACAGCGGGCAATCAGCCCCAGCATTTT	CASKRTAGNQPQHF
TRBV21-1	.	.	TRBJ2-5	TGTGCCAGCAGCAAAGGGGCATTTTGTAGGGAGACCCAGTACTTC	CASSKGAFCRETQYF
TRBV30	once	.	TRBJ1-3	TGTGCCTGGACCAGCGGAAACACCATATATTTT	CAWTSGNTIYF
TRBV30	.	.	TRBJ2-7	TGTGCCTGGAGACTATGGAGGGCTAATGAATACGAGCAGTACTTC	CAWRLWRANEYEQYF
TRBV6-1	.	.	TRBJ1-6	TGTGCCAGCCTCGTTGGGGGTTACAATTCACCCCTCCACTTT	CASLVGGYNSPLHF
TRBV29-1	.	.	TRBJ1-1	TGCAGCGTTGTCGGGCAGGGACTCGAAGCTTTCTTT	CSVVGQGLEAFF
TRBV4-2	few	.	TRBJ2-7	TGTGCCAGCAGCCAACGTCCCTCTTCCTACGAGCAGTACTTC	CASSQRPSSYEQYF